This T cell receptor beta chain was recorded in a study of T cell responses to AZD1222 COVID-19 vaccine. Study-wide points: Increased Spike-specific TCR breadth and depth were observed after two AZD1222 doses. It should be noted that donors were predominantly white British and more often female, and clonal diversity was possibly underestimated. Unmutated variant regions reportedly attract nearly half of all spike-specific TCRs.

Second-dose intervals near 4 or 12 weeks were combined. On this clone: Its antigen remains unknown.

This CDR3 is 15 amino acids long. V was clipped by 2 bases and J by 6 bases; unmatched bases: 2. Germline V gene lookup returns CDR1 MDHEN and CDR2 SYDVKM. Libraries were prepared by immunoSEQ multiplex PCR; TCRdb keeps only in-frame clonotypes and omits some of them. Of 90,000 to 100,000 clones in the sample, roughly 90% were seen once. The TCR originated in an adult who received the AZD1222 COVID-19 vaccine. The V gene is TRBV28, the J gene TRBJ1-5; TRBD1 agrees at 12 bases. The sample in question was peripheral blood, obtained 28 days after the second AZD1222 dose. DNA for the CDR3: TGTGCCAGCAGTTTAGGGGACAGGGGGCGTCAGCCCCAGCATTTT. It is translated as CASSLGDRGRQPQHF.